The 8 T cell receptor beta chains listed next were all sequenced from one sample in a study of blood T cell repertoires in COVID-19. Assay: immunoSEQ multiplex PCR; the TCRdb copy retains only in-frame clones and omits some. The sample contains around 210,000 clones, 85% of which appear only once. Sequencing was done on a sample of peripheral blood. All receptors come from a man over 45 with COVID-19, enrolled during active disease.

V is TRBV12-3 or TRBV12-4 and J is TRBJ2-5, with 8 bases aligning to TRBD1. Germline trimming cut 6 bases from V and 5 bases from J; bases unmatched to any gene: 2. The CDR3 spans 12 residues. The chain's CDR3 is CASSPGGETQYF. CDR3 bases: TGTGCCAGCAGCCCAGGGGGCGAGACCCAGTACTTC.

This chain links TRBV9 with TRBJ2-1, with 12 bases matching TRBD1. Germline V gene data show CDR1 as SGDLS and CDR2 as YYNGEE. The junction had 4 bases not matched to a gene; V was cut back by 1 base and J by 8 bases. CDR3 length equals 15 residues. The CDR3 DNA is TGTGCCAGCAGCGTATGGGACAGGGGGCGTGATGAGCAGTTCTTC. It translates to CASSVWDRGRDEQFF.

The V call is TRBV7-2, the J call TRBJ2-7; D not certain. There are 16 residues in the CDR3. Trimming cost V 1 base and J 4 bases, with 17 bases left between them. The germline CDR1 and CDR2 sequences are SGHTA and FQGNSA. The CDR3 region is CASSLVAQPARYEQYF. The CDR3 bases are TGTGCCAGCAGCTTAGTGGCGCAACCCGCGCGGTACGAGCAGTACTTC.

This clone came up a few times. The genes are TRBV6-2 or TRBV6-3 and TRBJ2-3; 11 bases agree with TRBD2. Per germline, CDR1 MNHEY and CDR2 SVGEGT. This CDR3 has 15 amino acids. Trimming cost V 2 bases and J 5 bases; bases outside gene matches: 3. This CDR3 is CASSYLGTSGDTQYF. DNA of the CDR3: TGTGCCAGCAGTTACCTCGGGACTAGCGGAGATACGCAGTATTTT.

The V gene is TRBV7-2, the J gene TRBJ2-1; 8 bases match TRBD1. Germline-derived CDR1 and CDR2 are SGHTA and FQGNSA. The CDR3 has 18 residues. J lost 5 bases, V lost 2 bases, and 14 bases had no gene match. The CDR3 region has the DNA TGTGCCAGCAGCTTAAGGGTCGGACAGGGTCGAAAAAACAATGAGCAGTTCTTC. Amino acids: CASSLRVGQGRKNNEQFF. Full variable domain (outside the CDR3, taken from reference TRBV7-2 and TRBJ2-1): GAGVSQSPSNKVTEKGKDVELRCDPISGHTALYWYRQSLGQGLEFLIYFQGNSAPDKSGLPSDRFSAERTGGSVSTLTIQRTQQEDSAVYLCASSLRVGQGRKNNEQFFGPGTRLTVL.

The chain combines TRBV5-8 with TRBJ2-3; 8 nucleotides match TRBD2. Unmatched junction bases numbered 8, after V lost 6 bases and J lost 2 bases. This CDR3 spans 15 amino acids. The germline CDR1 and CDR2 sequences are SGHTS and YDEGEE. The CDR3 spells CASMNERGNTDTQYF. DNA of the CDR3: TGTGCCAGCATGAACGAGCGGGGGAACACAGATACGCAGTATTTT. Using reference TRBV5-8 and TRBJ2-3 for the parts outside the CDR3, the full variable domain is EAGVTQSPTHLIKTRGQQATLRCSPISGHTSVYWYQQALGLGLQFLLWYDEGEERNRGNFPPRFSGRQFPNYSSELNVNALELEDSALYLCASMNERGNTDTQYFGPGTRLTVL.

The V and J genes are TRBV18 and TRBJ1-3, with TRBD1 as a possible D gene (6 bases). Deletions cut 3 bases from V and 4 bases from J, with 13 bases between. The germline V gene has CDR1 KGHSH and CDR2 LQKENI. The CDR3 sequence is 15 residues long. The CDR3 nucleotides read TGTGCCAGCTCACCGAGACAGGTTCTCGGAAACACCATATATTTT. Its protein product is CASSPRQVLGNTIYF.

V is TRBV6-6 and J is TRBJ2-7; 9 bases map to TRBD1. The CDR3 totals 15 residues. Germline CDR1 MNHNY, CDR2 SVGAGI (reference sequence). J lost 3 bases, V lost 2 bases, and 5 bases had no gene match. For the CDR3, the DNA is TGTGCCAGCAGTTACCCGACAGGGGGAATCTACGAGCAGTACTTC. As protein: CASSYPTGGIYEQYF.